The 27 T cell receptor beta chains below were found in one sample sequenced in a study of spatial heterogeneity in lung cancer. TCRdb reprocessed the 5' RACE reads via MiXCR and lists one record per CDR3 protein. The repertoire has under 100,000 distinct CDR3 sequences, 7% to 9% of them found once; the top ten carry 6.9%. Stated time point: sample taken at primary tumor resection. No cells were sorted before sequencing. The whole RNA sequenced was extracted from tumor, nontumor lung or frozen PBMC. This material consisted of PBMCs, taken at surgery. The receptor source for this set is a male donor with early-stage non-small cell lung cancer.

Comments on this clonotype: This may stem from a read error, because a much larger clone lies one nucleotide away. The rearrangement links TRBV20-1 to TRBJ1-1, with D perhaps TRBD1 (6 bases). The CDR3 totals 13 residues. Trimming pared 3 bases from V and 0 bases from J, leaving 8 bases between. CDR1 DFQATT and CDR2 SNEGSKA come from the germline V gene (reference sequence). CDR3 sequence reads: CSARGTLNTEAFF. Written as DNA, the CDR3 is TGCAGTGCTAGGGGGACACTGAACACTGAAGCTTTCTTT.

V usage is TRBV6-5 and J usage is TRBJ1-1; 10 bases fit TRBD1. The ends lost 8 bases at V and 4 bases at J; junction bases unmatched: 4. Germline V gene lookup returns CDR1 MNHEY and CDR2 SVGAGI. CDR3 length: 13 amino acids. CDR3 amino acids: CASRRTGGTEAFF. CDR3 in DNA: TGTGCCAGCCGACGGACAGGGGGCACTGAAGCTTTCTTT.

The J gene is TRBJ2-3, the V gene TRBV30; 14 nucleotides match TRBD2. The junction had 2 bases not matched to a gene; V was cut back by 0 bases and J by 3 bases. This CDR3 has 16 residues. CDR1 is GTSNPN, CDR2 SVGIG, per germline (reference sequence). This CDR3 is CAWSVGTSGRTDTQYF. CDR3 nucleotide sequence: TGTGCCTGGAGTGTGGGGACTAGCGGGAGAACAGATACGCAGTATTTT.

This clonotype appeared a few times. This chain joins TRBV2 and TRBJ1-5, with 7 bases fitting TRBD1. Looked up from germline, CDR1 is SNHLY and CDR2 is FYNNEI. The CDR3 loop spans 14 amino acids. V trimming: 5 bases; J trimming: 3 bases; junction bases outside the gene matches: 4. As DNA, the CDR3 is TGTGCCAGCAGTCCAGGGGGATACAATCAGCCCCAGCATTTT. It encodes CASSPGGYNQPQHF.

In this sample, this clonotype turned up many times. J is TRBJ2-5 and V is TRBV9; TRBD2 matches at 8 bases. The CDR3 totals 15 residues. The V and J ends lost 3 bases and 4 bases, in that order; junction bases with no gene match: 8. Per germline, CDR1 SGDLS and CDR2 YYNGEE. The chain's CDR3 is CASSASGSGRETQYF. The CDR3 coding sequence is TGTGCCAGCAGCGCCAGCGGGAGTGGACGAGAGACCCAGTACTTC.

The sample holds a few counts of this clonotype. In nucleotides, the CDR3 is TGTGCCACCAAGCTAGGGACGGGGAACACCGGGGAGCTGTTTTTT. Its translation: CATKLGTGNTGELFF. The chain couples TRBV10-3 to TRBJ2-2; tentatively, D is TRBD1 or TRBD2 (5 bases each). The germline gives CDR1 ENHRY, CDR2 SYGVKD. The CDR3 totals 15 residues. V was shortened by 10 bases and J by 1 base, with 16 bases between the two germline ends.

This clonotype was seen repeatedly, ten times or more. This sequence joins TRBV7-3 and TRBJ2-7; D unclear. CDR1 and CDR2 from the germline V gene are SGHTA and FQGTGA. V gave up 5 bases and J gave up 1 base, with 15 bases separating them. The CDR3 loop spans 15 amino acids. The CDR3 DNA reads as TGTGCCAGCAGCGTAGACTCGGCTGGGTCCTACGAGCAGTACTTC. The encoded protein is CASSVDSAGSYEQYF.

This clonotype occurred a few times. The V and J genes are TRBV20-1 and TRBJ2-1, with 13 positions matching TRBD2. The CDR3 length is 15 residues. With 6 bases clipped from V and 10 bases from J, the junction kept 12 bases outside the gene matches. The germline V gene has CDR1 DFQATT and CDR2 SNEGSKA (reference sequence). DNA of the CDR3: TGCAGTGCAAGACTAGCGGGGGGCCCCCTTCGCGAGCAGTTCTTC. Its translation: CSARLAGGPLREQFF.

This clonotype was observed a few times. This rearrangement joins TRBV5-1 to TRBJ2-1; the D call may be TRBD1 or TRBD2 (6 bases each). The germline CDR1 and CDR2 sequences are SGHRS and YFSETQ. This CDR3 contains 16 residues. The ends were cut back, 0 bases at V and 4 bases at J, with 14 bases in the middle. The CDR3: CASSLGGTNDYNEQFF. DNA for the CDR3: TGCGCCAGCAGCTTGGGCGGGACAAACGATTACAATGAGCAGTTCTTC.

This clonotype was found a few times. The chain has TRBV3-1 and TRBJ2-7, with 9 bases aligning to TRBD1. Germline CDR1 is LGHDT and CDR2 is YNNKEL (reference sequence). CDR3 length: 15 residues. Unmatched junction bases numbered 9, after V lost 4 bases and J lost 5 bases. Here the CDR3 DNA reads TGTGCCAGCAGCCCAACACCGGGACAGGGTGACGAGCAGTACTTC. The encoded protein is CASSPTPGQGDEQYF.

This clonotype was seen at least ten times. This rearrangement joins TRBV29-1 to TRBJ1-4; 8 bases match TRBD1. After removal of 4 bases from V and 3 bases from J, the junction contained 7 bases not matched to a gene. The V gene's germline CDR1 is SQVTM and CDR2 ANQGSEA. This CDR3 contains 15 residues. The CDR3, as DNA: TGCAGCGTTGTAATAGGACAGGGATCTAATGAAAAACTGTTTTTT. It codes for CSVVIGQGSNEKLFF.

This clonotype was picked up many times. This chain uses TRBV5-1 with TRBJ2-2; D is unresolved. Deletions cut 4 bases from V and 6 bases from J, with 7 bases between. CDR3 length: 12 amino acids. CDR1 and CDR2 (germline): SGHRS, YFSETQ. DNA of the CDR3: TGCGCCAGCAGCCAGCTAGCCGGGGAGCTGTTTTTT. Protein sequence: CASSQLAGELFF.

The chain uses TRBV28 and TRBJ2-2, with 8 bases lining up with TRBD2. The CDR3 runs 16 residues. Trimming took 6 bases from V and 0 from J; bases not matched to a gene: 6. The germline V gene has CDR1 MDHEN and CDR2 SYDVKM. In nucleotides, the CDR3 is TGTGCCAGCAGGGACCTGACTAGCGCGAACACCGGGGAGCTGTTTTTT. Protein: CASRDLTSANTGELFF.

This clonotype was seen at least ten times. This chain uses TRBV2 with TRBJ1-1; D might be TRBD1 (5 bases). The CDR3 runs to 11 residues. Deletions cut 8 bases from V and 8 bases from J, with 12 bases between. CDR1 and CDR2 (germline): SNHLY, FYNNEI. CDR3 DNA: TGTGCCAGCCTCAGGGAGGGGGAAGCTTTCTTT. It yields the protein CASLREGEAFF.

Regarding this clonotype: This may arise from a read error, as a much more abundant clone is one base away. This chain joins TRBV7-9 and TRBJ2-5; TRBD2 is a possible D gene (6 bases). Germline CDR1 reads SEHNR; CDR2 reads FQNEAQ (reference sequence). This CDR3 has 15 amino acids. Trimming took 3 bases from V and 3 from J, leaving 14 bases between them. Written as DNA, the CDR3 is TGTGCCAGCAGCTTTCTTCTCAGGAGGGAAGAGACCCAGTACTTC. Translated: CASSFLLRREETQYF.

This clonotype was counted ten times or more. V usage is TRBV10-3 and J usage is TRBJ2-3, with D maybe TRBD2 (6 bases). Trimming shortened V by 10 bases and J by 6 bases, and 14 bases separated the two germline ends. Per the germline V gene, CDR1 is ENHRY and CDR2 is SYGVKD. CDR3 size: 12 residues. This CDR3 is CATEGGGDTQYF. In DNA, the CDR3 is TGTGCCACCGAAGGCGGAGGGGATACGCAGTATTTT.

As regards this clonotype: A much larger clone is a single base away; this may be a read error. This sequence joins TRBV4-1 and TRBJ2-7; D may match TRBD1 or TRBD2 (5 bases each). This CDR3 has 16 amino acids. CDR1 is MGHRA and CDR2 is YSYEKL in the germline V gene. V dropped 1 base and J dropped 3 bases, with 16 bases sitting between them. CDR3 residues: CASSQGGLATIYEQYF. As DNA, the CDR3 is TGCGCCAGCAGCCAAGGGGGCCTAGCCACGATCTACGAGCAGTACTTC.

This clonotype has at least ten counts. The gene calls are TRBV27 and TRBJ1-1; a possible D gene is TRBD1 (5 bases). This CDR3 has 15 amino acids. The V and J ends lost 5 bases and 0 bases respectively, with 13 bases between them. Germline values: CDR1 MNHEY, CDR2 SMNVEV (reference sequence). This chain's CDR3 is CASSAFRELNTEAFF. The CDR3 DNA sequence: TGTGCCAGCAGTGCATTCAGGGAACTGAACACTGAAGCTTTCTTT.

This clonotype was detected a few times. The chain recombines TRBV19 with TRBJ1-1; D remains unclear. This CDR3 is built from 13 residues. V gave up 11 bases and J gave up 0 bases, with 13 bases separating them. The germline gives CDR1 LNHDA, CDR2 SQIVND (reference sequence). The CDR3 spells CAASSLMNTEAFF. CDR3 in DNA: TGTGCCGCTTCTAGCCTGATGAACACTGAAGCTTTCTTT.

The chain joins TRBV5-1 to TRBJ1-1; D call uncertain. The CDR3 is 16 amino acids. Looked up from germline, CDR1 is SGHRS and CDR2 is YFSETQ. Trimming took off 6 bases at V and 2 bases at J, with 20 bases between the two ends. The CDR3 loop is CASMPEGAYSNTEAFF. The CDR3 DNA is TGCGCCAGCATGCCCGAAGGAGCCTACTCCAACACTGAAGCTTTCTTT.

The chain recombines TRBV9 with TRBJ2-7; 9 positions match TRBD1. This CDR3 contains 14 residues. Trimming took 3 bases from V and 6 from J; bases not matched to a gene: 7. CDR1 SGDLS and CDR2 YYNGEE come from the germline V gene. Here the CDR3 DNA reads TGTGCCAGCAGCGCGGGGACAGGGACTCGCGAGCAGTACTTC. Amino acid sequence: CASSAGTGTREQYF.

The chain uses TRBV30 and TRBJ2-3; 10 bases fit TRBD2. The CDR3 runs 16 residues. Germline values: CDR1 GTSNPN, CDR2 SVGIG (reference sequence). J was trimmed by 0 bases and V by 4 bases; bases with no gene match: 7. CDR3 nucleotides: TGTGCCTGGAACCATCGGACTAGCGGAAGCACAGATACGCAGTATTTT. It specifies CAWNHRTSGSTDTQYF.

The chain is built from TRBV20-1 and TRBJ1-6; no reliable D call. CDR3 length equals 15 residues. Trimming took 0 bases from V and 10 from J, leaving 16 bases between them. Germline loops: CDR1 DFQATT, CDR2 SNEGSKA (reference sequence). The CDR3 nucleotides read TGCAGTGCTAGAGATCCGGGTACGCCTTGGTCACCCCTCCACTTT. Its protein is CSARDPGTPWSPLHF.

Many counts were recorded for this clonotype. V is TRBV5-5 and J is TRBJ2-6; D is possibly TRBD1 or TRBD2 (5 bases each). Trimming took 1 base from V and 0 from J, leaving 14 bases between them. The CDR3 covers 18 residues. Looked up from germline, CDR1 is SGHKS and CDR2 is YYEKEE (reference sequence). The CDR3 nucleotides are TGTGCCAGCAGCTTGCACTGGGACGTCCGCTCTGGGGCCAACGTCCTGACTTTC. Protein: CASSLHWDVRSGANVLTF.

This clonotype was observed a few times. J is TRBJ2-5 and V is TRBV3-1; D uncertain. CDR1 is LGHDT and CDR2 is YNNKEL in the germline V gene (reference sequence). This CDR3 has 13 amino acids. The ends were cut back, 0 bases at V and 3 bases at J, with 5 bases in the middle. The CDR3 DNA reads TGTGCCAGCAGCCAAGAGGTGGAAGAGACCCAGTACTTC. This encodes CASSQEVEETQYF.

This sequence joins TRBV6-1 and TRBJ2-2, with 13 positions matching TRBD2. The CDR3 covers 15 residues. Germline V lookup: CDR1 MNHNS, CDR2 SASEGT. After removal of 2 bases from V and 6 bases from J, the junction contained 0 bases not matched to a gene. The CDR3 reads CASSETSGRAGELFF. The DNA for the CDR3 is TGTGCCAGCAGTGAAACTAGCGGGAGGGCCGGGGAGCTGTTTTTT.

This clonotype occurred a few times. The V and J genes are TRBV27 and TRBJ2-4; TRBD2 is a possible D gene (5 bases). The ends were cut back, 8 bases at V and 14 bases at J, with 10 bases in the middle. This CDR3 region has 9 residues. The V gene's germline CDR1 is MNHEY and CDR2 SMNVEV (reference sequence). CDR3 sequence: CASPLEEYF. The DNA for the CDR3 is TGTGCCAGCCCCTTGGAGGAGTACTTC.